A selection of T cell receptor beta chains follows, all from one sample in a study of PD-1 blockade in classical Hodgkin lymphoma. Clones were read by immunoSEQ multiplex PCR, and TCRdb kept only the in-frame ones, dropping some. The sample consists of tens of thousands of clones, approximately 82% of them appearing once. Sequenced here: peripheral blood mononuclear cells (PBMCs), sampled before the second cycle of nivolumab. The receptor source for this set is a human donor with classical Hodgkin lymphoma. Both conserved end residues are part of each CDR3. A D gene is named only where the DNA matches it firmly. A row's size may be missing; if present it is once, few, many or a size class.

j_call clone_size d_call v_call cdr3_nt cdr3_aa
TRBJ1-2 . . TRBV5-1 TGCGCCAGCAAAACCTGGACAGAGACTAACTATGGCTACACCTTC CASKTWTETNYGYTF
TRBJ2-2 many . TRBV25-1 TGTGCCAGCACCCCCGGAAAGAACACCGGGGAGCTGTTTTTT CASTPGKNTGELFF
TRBJ1-4 . TRBD1 TRBV10-3 TGTGCCATCAGTGCCGGGACAGGTGGAAAACTGTTTTTT CAISAGTGGKLFF
TRBJ1-2 once . TRBV13 TGTGCCAGCAGCTTTTTGACGCCACCGGGACCGGCAATTGAGAATGGCTACACCTTC CASSFLTPPGPAIENGYTF
TRBJ2-7 many . TRBV5-1 TGCGCCAGCGGGGAAGGGGCTTCTGAGCAGTACTTC CASGEGASEQYF
TRBJ2-3 once . TRBV5-4 TGTGCCAGCAGCCCCGGACTTTCCCGGGGCACAGATACGCAGTATTTT CASSPGLSRGTDTQYF
TRBJ2-2 . . TRBV6-1 TGTGCCAGCAGTAAAGGATCTGGCGGGGACCCCTGGACCGGGGAGCTGTTTTTT CASSKGSGGDPWTGELFF
TRBJ1-1 . . TRBV23-1 TGCGCCAGCAGTCACAGGGGCACCCAGACTGAAGCTTTCTTT CASSHRGTQTEAFF
TRBJ2-3 . TRBD1 TRBV18 TGTGCCAGCTCACCAAGGGACAGGGAGGCGGTAGCGACAGATACGCAGTATTTT CASSPRDREAVATDTQYF
TRBJ2-5 . . TRBV7-2 TGTGCCAGCAGCTTAGGAGTAGGGGAGACCCAGTACTTC CASSLGVGETQYF
TRBJ2-7 . . TRBV7-9 TGTGCCAGCAGCCCCGCGTGGATTAGCTCCTACGAGCAGTACTTC CASSPAWISSYEQYF
TRBJ2-3 . TRBD2 TRBV5-1 TGCGCCAGCAGCGACCTAGCGGTAAAAGATACGCAGTATTTT CASSDLAVKDTQYF
TRBJ2-1 . . TRBV27 TGTGCCAGCAGCCCTGCCCCAGAACCCTACAATGAGCAGTTCTTC CASSPAPEPYNEQFF
TRBJ2-7 . . TRBV28 TGTGCCAGCAGTTTAGAGGCCCTAACCTACGAGCAGTACTTC CASSLEALTYEQYF
TRBJ2-7 . TRBD1 TRBV27 TGTGCCAGCAGTCTCCGGGACAGCTACGAGCAGTACTTC CASSLRDSYEQYF
TRBJ2-7 . . TRBV7-9 TGTGCCAGCAGCCCGGTCTACGAGCAGTACTTC CASSPVYEQYF
TRBJ2-1 few . TRBV20-1 TGCAGTGCCCTTGTCAATGAGCAGTTCTTC CSALVNEQFF
TRBJ2-7 . . TRBV9 TGTGCCAGCAGCCCCCGGGGTCCTGTTGATCACGAGCAGTACTTC CASSPRGPVDHEQYF
TRBJ1-1 few TRBD1 TRBV15 TGTGCCACCAGCCGACAGGGCGGTGACACTGAAGCTTTCTTT CATSRQGGDTEAFF
TRBJ2-2 . . TRBV11-2 TGTGCCAGCTCTCGGCGGGGGAACACCGGGGAGCTGTTTTTT CASSRRGNTGELFF
TRBJ2-7 . TRBD2 TRBV2 TGTGCCAGCAGCGCCCCCCCGGGGGGAGCCTACGAGCAGTACTTC CASSAPPGGAYEQYF
TRBJ2-5 . . TRBV19 TGTGCCAGTAGTATAGTATCCCGGGACCAAGAGACCCAGTACTTC CASSIVSRDQETQYF
TRBJ2-3 . . TRBV7-2 TGTGCCAGCAGCCCGCTTGATACGCAGTATTTT CASSPLDTQYF
TRBJ2-2 . TRBD1 TRBV5-1 TGCGCCAGCAGCTTAAAGCCGGGACAGGGGGAATTCACCGGGGAGCTGTTTTTT CASSLKPGQGEFTGELFF
TRBJ2-7 . TRBD1 TRBV5-1 TGCGCCAGCAGCCAGGGGACAGGGATCTACGAGCAGTACTTC CASSQGTGIYEQYF
TRBJ2-4 few TRBD1 TRBV4-3 TGCGCCAGCAGCCCCTTACAGGGGGCCGGGGTTGGTACGGACATTCAGTACTTC CASSPLQGAGVGTDIQYF
TRBJ1-1 . . TRBV18 TGTGCCAGCTCACCCCCGGGGCAGAGAGACACTGAAGCTTTCTTT CASSPPGQRDTEAFF
TRBJ2-7 few TRBD1 TRBV5-8 TGCGCCAGCAGCCCTGGGACAGGGGAGGGATACGAGCAGTACTTC CASSPGTGEGYEQYF
TRBJ2-3 . . TRBV4-1 TGCGCCAGCAGCCAAGTGATGGACACAGATACGCAGTATTTT CASSQVMDTDTQYF
TRBJ1-1 . . TRBV23-1 TGCGCCAGCAGTCAATCCCTGGGTCGGAACACTGAAGCTTTCTTT CASSQSLGRNTEAFF
TRBJ1-3 . . TRBV6-5 TGTGCCAGCAGTTACACTTACAGGGAAAACACCATATATTTT CASSYTYRENTIYF
TRBJ1-6 . . TRBV30 TGTGCCTGGAGTGTAGGAAGGGAGTCTTCACCCCTCCACTTT CAWSVGRESSPLHF
TRBJ2-6 . . TRBV11-2 TGTGCCAGCAGCTTGGGCTCCAACTCTGGGGCCAACGTCCTGACTTTC CASSLGSNSGANVLTF
TRBJ2-7 . . TRBV4-3 TGCGCCAGCAGCCAAGATCGGGACGGGTCCTACGAGCAGTACTTC CASSQDRDGSYEQYF
TRBJ1-6 . TRBD1 TRBV27 TGTGCCAGCAGCGAGACAGGGGCTGGCTCACCCCTCCACTTT CASSETGAGSPLHF
TRBJ1-2 . TRBD1 TRBV30 TGTGCCTGGAGGCCGACAGGGGGAAGAAGCTACACCTTC CAWRPTGGRSYTF
TRBJ2-3 . . TRBV2 TGTGCCAGCAGTGACCCCTGGGCGGGGGCTATCACAGATACGCAGTATTTT CASSDPWAGAITDTQYF
TRBJ1-1 . . TRBV18 TGTGCCAGCTCACCACCGTACAAAAACTCCGACACTGAAGCTTTCTTT CASSPPYKNSDTEAFF